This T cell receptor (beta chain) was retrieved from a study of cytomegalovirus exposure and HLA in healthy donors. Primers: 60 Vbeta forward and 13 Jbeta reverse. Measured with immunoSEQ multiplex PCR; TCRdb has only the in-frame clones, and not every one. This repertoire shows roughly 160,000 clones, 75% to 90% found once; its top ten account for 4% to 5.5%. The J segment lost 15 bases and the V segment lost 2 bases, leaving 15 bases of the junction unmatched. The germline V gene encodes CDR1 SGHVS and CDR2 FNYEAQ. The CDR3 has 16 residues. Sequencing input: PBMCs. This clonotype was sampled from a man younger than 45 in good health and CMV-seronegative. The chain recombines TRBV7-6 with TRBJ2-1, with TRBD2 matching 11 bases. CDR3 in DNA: TGTGCCAGCAGCTTACAAACATCCCCCGGACTAGCGGGTACGTTCTTC. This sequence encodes CASSLQTSPGLAGTFF.